What follows describes a single TCR beta chain. What it binds is not known. Trimming removed 1 base at V and 5 bases at J, with 8 bases between. Germline CDR1 and CDR2: GTSNPN and SVGIG (reference sequence). The CDR3 spans 12 residues. Each donor supplied roughly 10 milliliters of peripheral blood. These data belong to a study of blood T cells in healthy people across ages. Findings of the study overall: Nothing was known about donor CMV status, and this possibly confounded expanded clonotype changes.

It was with a sample-barcoded 5' primer and a J-beta primer mix that a second PCR of roughly 7 to 12 cycles was run. TCRdb re-derived calls from the 5' RACE reads in MiXCR, one entry per CDR3 protein. Of hundreds of thousands of distinct CDR3 sequences in the sample, about half are singletons; the top ten hold roughly 20%. V usage is TRBV30 and J usage is TRBJ1-2; D not resolved. The sequence derives from an older man in good health. Sequenced input: blood. The CDR3 spells CAWSGGSYGYTF. The DNA of the CDR3 is TGTGCCTGGAGTGGCGGCAGTTATGGCTACACCTTC.